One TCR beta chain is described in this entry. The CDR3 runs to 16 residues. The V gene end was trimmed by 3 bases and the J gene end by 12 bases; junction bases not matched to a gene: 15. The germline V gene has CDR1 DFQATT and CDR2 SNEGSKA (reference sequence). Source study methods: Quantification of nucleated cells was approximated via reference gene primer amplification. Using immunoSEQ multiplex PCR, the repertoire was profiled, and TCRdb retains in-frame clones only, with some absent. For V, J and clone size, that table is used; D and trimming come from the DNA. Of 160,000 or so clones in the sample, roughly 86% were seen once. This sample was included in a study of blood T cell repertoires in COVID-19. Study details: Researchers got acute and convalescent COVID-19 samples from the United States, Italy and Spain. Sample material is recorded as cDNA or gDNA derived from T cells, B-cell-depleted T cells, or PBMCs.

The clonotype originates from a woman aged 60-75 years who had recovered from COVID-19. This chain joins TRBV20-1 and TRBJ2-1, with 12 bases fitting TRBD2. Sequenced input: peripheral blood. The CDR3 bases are TGCAGTGCTAGTGTTCCGGGACTAGCGGGCCATAGGGGGCAGTTCTTC. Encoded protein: CSASVPGLAGHRGQFF.